This T cell receptor beta chain originates from a study of blood T cell repertoires in COVID-19. Study overall: Acute and convalescent COVID-19 specimens originated in the United States, Italy and Spain. PBMCs, B-cell-depleted T cells, or T cells provided the cDNA or gDNA that made up the material.

CDR1 is SQVTM and CDR2 is ANQGSEA in the germline V gene. The CDR3 totals 12 residues. Trimming cost V 4 bases and J 3 bases, with 10 bases left between them. Clones were read by immunoSEQ multiplex PCR, and TCRdb kept only the in-frame ones, dropping some. The top ten clones hold 22% of a sample with fewer than 80,000 clones, 70% to 75% of them seen once. The table lists this clone with many counts. The sequence was obtained from a man in his sixties with acute or convalescent COVID-19. The rearrangement uses TRBV29-1 and TRBJ2-7; tentative D call: TRBD1 (6 bases). Input material: peripheral blood. CDR3 protein: CSVAQGGYEQYF. The CDR3 nucleotides read TGCAGCGTTGCACAGGGCGGCTACGAGCAGTACTTC.